This T cell receptor (beta chain) was found in a study of cytomegalovirus exposure and HLA in healthy donors. 60 Vbeta and 13 Jbeta primers were used in PCR. Here immunoSEQ multiplex PCR was the method, and the copy in TCRdb shows in-frame clones only, minus some. The sample has approximately 120,000 clones; around 70% are singletons. The table lists this clone with a count of one. The material sequenced was PBMCs. This receptor was obtained from a man aged 40-55 years in good health and CMV-seropositive.

CDR3 sequence (DNA): TGTGCCAGTAGTCTCTACTTTTCGGGACAGGGAGGCACTGAAGCTTTCTTT. This encodes CASSLYFSGQGGTEAFF. The chain employs TRBV19 and TRBJ1-1; 9 bases fit TRBD1. The length of the CDR3 is 17 residues. Trimming at V came to 5 bases and at J to 4 bases, leaving 14 bases not matched to a gene. Per germline, CDR1 LNHDA and CDR2 SQIVND (reference sequence).